The rows below give T cell receptor beta chains drawn from one sample of a study of T cell responses to AZD1222 COVID-19 vaccine. Profiled with immunoSEQ multiplex PCR; TCRdb holds only in-frame clones, not every one. Here the sample spans under 200,000 clones, about 91% being singletons. Sequences were derived from peripheral blood, sampled 28 days after the second AZD1222 dose. The receptors were gathered from an adult who received the AZD1222 COVID-19 vaccine. Both conserved end residues are part of each CDR3. The D gene is left open where the match is weak. Some rows mark clone size as missing; the rest say once, few, many or name a class of expanded clone.

v_gene	d_gene	j_gene	abundance	CDR3aa	CDR3nt
TRBV7-2	.	TRBJ1-2	.	CASSVDSFWGYTF	TGTGCCAGCAGCGTGGACAGCTTCTGGGGCTACACCTTC
TRBV19	.	TRBJ2-1	.	CASSMSFYNEQFF	TGTGCCAGTAGTATGAGTTTCTACAATGAGCAGTTCTTC
TRBV4-1	.	TRBJ2-7	.	CASSQLQGWDEQYF	TGCGCCAGCAGCCAACTACAGGGATGGGACGAGCAGTACTTC
TRBV5-1	.	TRBJ2-2	.	CASSKEGKSSGELFF	TGCGCCAGCAGCAAAGAGGGGAAAAGCTCCGGGGAGCTGTTTTTT
TRBV15	.	TRBJ1-5	.	CATSRLQGRDGNQPQHF	TGTGCCACCAGCAGGTTACAGGGAAGAGATGGCAATCAGCCCCAGCATTTT
TRBV30	.	TRBJ1-2	.	CASQQGYGYTF	TGTGCCTCCCAACAGGGATATGGCTACACCTTC
TRBV30	.	TRBJ2-2	.	CAWVRRNTGELFF	TGTGCCTGGGTTCGTCGCAACACCGGGGAGCTGTTTTTT
TRBV15	TRBD1	TRBJ1-1	once	CATSRDRGGDTEAFF	TGTGCCACCAGCAGAGATCGAGGGGGCGACACTGAAGCTTTCTTT
TRBV19	TRBD1	TRBJ1-1	.	CASSIPGGNTEAFF	TGTGCCAGTAGTATTCCAGGGGGGAACACTGAAGCTTTCTTT
TRBV5-4	.	TRBJ2-7	.	CASRRASDGLYEQYF	TGTGCCAGCAGACGCGCTAGTGATGGACTCTACGAGCAGTACTTC
TRBV3-1/TRBV3-2	.	TRBJ1-2	.	CASSQEKGNGYTF	TGTGCCAGCAGCCAAGAAAAAGGGAACGGCTACACCTTC
TRBV5-4	TRBD1	TRBJ1-2	.	CASSSRTGARGYTF	TGTGCCAGCAGCTCGAGAACAGGGGCGCGTGGCTACACCTTC
TRBV5-1	.	TRBJ1-2	.	CASSRGGTNYGYTF	TGCGCCAGCAGCCGAGGGGGAACTAACTATGGCTACACCTTC
TRBV2	TRBD1	TRBJ1-1	.	CASRDRGLGTEAFF	TGTGCCAGTAGGGACAGGGGGTTGGGCACTGAAGCTTTCTTT
TRBV5-6	TRBD1	TRBJ2-4	.	CASSLGTGAFLAKNIQYF	TGTGCCAGCAGCTTGGGGACAGGGGCTTTCCTAGCCAAAAACATTCAGTACTTC
TRBV12-5	.	TRBJ1-1	.	CASGLEGEAFF	TGTGCTAGTGGTTTGGAGGGTGAAGCTTTCTTT
TRBV5-1	TRBD1	TRBJ1-1	.	CASSSTQGQGDTEAFF	TGCGCCAGCAGCTCGACACAGGGTCAGGGGGACACTGAAGCTTTCTTT
TRBV4-1	.	TRBJ1-1	.	CASSQDRDTEAFF	TGCGCCAGCAGCCAAGACAGGGACACTGAAGCTTTCTTT
TRBV6-5	TRBD2	TRBJ2-1	.	CASNPGLAPWGEQFF	TGTGCCAGCAATCCGGGACTAGCGCCCTGGGGTGAGCAGTTCTTC
TRBV5-4	TRBD1	TRBJ2-1	.	CASTWGTGEDEQFF	TGTGCCAGCACCTGGGGGACAGGGGAAGATGAGCAGTTCTTC
TRBV12-2	.	TRBJ1-1	.	CASRSRPKGAHTEAFF	TGTGCAAGTCGCTCTAGGCCTAAGGGCGCTCACACTGAAGCTTTCTTT
TRBV29-1	.	TRBJ1-1	.	CSVEEQIKTEAFF	TGCAGCGTTGAGGAACAGATTAAAACTGAAGCTTTCTTT